This entry lists 4 T cell receptor beta chains sequenced from one sample in a study of tumor-infiltrating lymphocytes in glioblastoma multiforme. TCR beta libraries were built from RNA through three nested multiplex PCR rounds using modified ARM-PCR. TCRdb fed the multiplex PCR reads into MiXCR, producing one record per CDR3 protein. Here the sample spans fewer than 15,000 distinct CDR3 sequences, roughly 60% being singletons. Specimen: brain tumor tissue. The receptors come from a male donor with glioblastoma.

By proportion, this clonotype is medium-sized. The V call is TRBV13, the J call TRBJ2-6; 9 nucleotides agree with TRBD1. Trimming cost V 5 bases and J 2 bases; bases outside gene matches: 4. The CDR3 totals 16 residues. Germline V gene data show CDR1 as PRHDT and CDR2 as FYEKMQ (reference sequence). Here the CDR3 DNA reads TGTGCCAGCAGCGCAAGACAGGGGGCTGGGGCCAACGTCCTGACTTTC. As protein: CASSARQGAGANVLTF.

This clonotype was observed a single time. This rearrangement joins TRBV5-6 to TRBJ1-1; unclear D gene. The CDR3 spans 13 residues. The germline V gene encodes CDR1 SGHDT and CDR2 YYEEEE. Trimming removed 3 bases at V and 4 bases at J, with 10 bases between. The CDR3 sequence is CASSSEGGTEAFF. CDR3 coding DNA: TGTGCCAGCAGCTCAGAGGGAGGCACTGAAGCTTTCTTT.

The genes are TRBV11-1 and TRBJ2-7; no definite D call. The CDR3 is 13 amino acids. Per germline, CDR1 SGHAT and CDR2 FQDESV (reference sequence). Trimming cost V 5 bases and J 6 bases, with 14 bases left between them. The CDR3 bases are TGTGCCAGCAGCATGCCCCCTCGGTCCGAGCAGTACTTC. It is translated as CASSMPPRSEQYF.

Concerning this clonotype itself: Because it lacks the conserved phenylalanine or tryptophan at the end, this CDR3 is likely a read error. The V call is TRBV29-1, the J call TRBJ2-5; no definite D call. Looked up from germline, CDR1 is SQVTM and CDR2 is ANQGSEA. The CDR3 has 15 residues. This CDR3 reads CSVEEHSCHQETQYL. CDR3 DNA: TGCAGCGTTGAAGAGCACAGCTGCCACCAGGAGACCCAGTACTTA.